This T cell receptor (beta chain) was sequenced during a study of PD-1 blockade in classical Hodgkin lymphoma. General study points: Nivolumab starters within 1 year of ASCT were excluded. Complete responders' diversity at baseline resembled that of newly diagnosed patients. It was CD4+ TCR diversity, not CD8+, that rose significantly by C4D1.

This clone showed up just a few times. Its antigen is still unknown. Other DNA sequences in this sample translate to the same CDR3. Using immunoSEQ multiplex PCR, the repertoire was profiled, and TCRdb retains in-frame clones only, with some absent. The table has 46,000 or so clones, more than 70% seen once. Every one of the patients relapsed after autologous stem cell transplantation (brentuximab vedotin exposure was variable). The V end lost 0 bases, the J end lost 3 bases, and 6 bases lay between the germline ends. Looked up from germline, CDR1 is SGDLS and CDR2 is YYNGEE. The CDR3 is made up of 13 amino acids.

The starting material was peripheral blood mononuclear cells (PBMCs), obtained at baseline. The chain is built from TRBV9 and TRBJ1-2; D is perhaps TRBD1 (5 bases). This clonotype originated in a human donor with classical Hodgkin lymphoma. The CDR3 reads CASSVGGDYGYTF. Written as DNA, the CDR3 is TGTGCCAGCAGCGTAGGAGGGGACTATGGCTACACCTTC.